These T cell receptor beta chains were read from a single sample in a study of immune evolution from preneoplasia to lung adenocarcinoma. TCRdb's table, derived via immunoSEQ multiplex PCR, lists solely in-frame clones and lacks some. The profile shows roughly 9,000 clones, 80% to 85% of them singletons. What was sequenced was FFPE minimally invasive lung adenocarcinoma tissue. All receptors derive from a donor at least 70 years old with lung adenocarcinoma. The CDR3 runs from the conserved cysteine through the conserved F or W. A D gene is named only where the DNA matches it firmly. Clone size is shown for a subset of rows, as once, few, many or a class of expanded clone.

v_gene: TRBV6-1
d_gene: .
j_gene: TRBJ2-2
abundance: few
CDR3aa: CATRFGGSTGELFF
CDR3nt: TGTGCCACCCGGTTCGGAGGGTCCACCGGGGAGCTGTTTTTT

v_gene: TRBV29-1
d_gene: .
j_gene: TRBJ2-1
abundance: .
CDR3aa: CSVHVGVHNEQFF
CDR3nt: TGCAGCGTCCACGTGGGGGTCCACAATGAGCAGTTCTTC

v_gene: TRBV7-3
d_gene: .
j_gene: TRBJ2-5
abundance: .
CDR3aa: CASSFGGFQETQYF
CDR3nt: TGTGCCAGCAGCTTCGGCGGGTTCCAAGAGACCCAGTACTTC

v_gene: TRBV27
d_gene: TRBD1
j_gene: TRBJ1-5
abundance: .
CDR3aa: CASSLGQGGQPQHF
CDR3nt: TGTGCCAGCAGTCTTGGACAGGGGGGTCAGCCCCAGCATTTT

v_gene: TRBV28
d_gene: .
j_gene: TRBJ1-2
abundance: few
CDR3aa: CASSEDLLDYGYTF
CDR3nt: TGTGCCAGCAGTGAGGACCTCCTCGACTATGGCTACACCTTC

v_gene: TRBV29-1
d_gene: .
j_gene: TRBJ2-2
abundance: .
CDR3aa: CSVGAGTNTGELFF
CDR3nt: TGCAGCGTCGGGGCGGGAACGAACACCGGGGAGCTGTTTTTT

v_gene: TRBV25-1
d_gene: .
j_gene: TRBJ2-7
abundance: few
CDR3aa: CASNLRGGYAYEQYF
CDR3nt: TGTGCCAGCAACCTGAGGGGGGGGTACGCCTACGAGCAGTACTTC

v_gene: TRBV5-1
d_gene: .
j_gene: TRBJ2-3
abundance: .
CDR3aa: CASSLVPGQLGTDTQYF
CDR3nt: TGCGCCAGCAGCTTGGTTCCGGGCCAGCTGGGCACAGATACGCAGTATTTT

v_gene: TRBV28
d_gene: TRBD1
j_gene: TRBJ2-3
abundance: .
CDR3aa: CASRETGFTDTQYF
CDR3nt: TGTGCCAGCAGGGAGACAGGGTTCACAGATACGCAGTATTTT

v_gene: TRBV6-1
d_gene: .
j_gene: TRBJ2-2
abundance: .
CDR3aa: CASSETPTTTGELFF
CDR3nt: TGTGCCAGCAGTGAAACCCCGACCACAACCGGGGAGCTGTTTTTT

v_gene: TRBV6-6
d_gene: .
j_gene: TRBJ1-1
abundance: .
CDR3aa: CASSYVDSSRSEAFF
CDR3nt: TGTGCCAGCAGTTACGTGGACAGTTCTAGGTCTGAAGCTTTCTTT

v_gene: TRBV2
d_gene: .
j_gene: TRBJ1-2
abundance: .
CDR3aa: CASKVQQRDGYTF
CDR3nt: TGTGCCAGCAAGGTGCAGCAAAGGGATGGCTACACCTTC